Listed below are T cell receptor beta chains from one sample, sequenced in a study of identical twins. TCRdb redid the calling of the 5' RACE reads with MiXCR, one entry per CDR3 protein. The repertoire holds 400,000 to 550,000 distinct CDR3 sequences, with 22% as singletons. Separately, the same data were catalogued under a study of T cells expressing NK-cell markers.

Sequencing was carried out using CD4+ T cells sorted from blood. These receptors were collected from a woman under 30 in good health. Both conserved end residues are part of each CDR3. D genes are given only for firm matches. Clone size appears in some rows only: once, few, many, or a class for an expanded clone.

D: -; size: few; V: TRBV29-1; J: TRBJ2-7; CDR3: CSVALQESSYEQYF; DNA: TGCAGCGTTGCCCTCCAGGAGAGCTCCTACGAGCAGTACTTC
D: -; size: -; V: TRBV11-2; J: TRBJ2-3; CDR3: CASSLGVIDTQYF; DNA: TGTGCCAGCAGCTTGGGGGTAATAGATACGCAGTATTTT
D: -; size: -; V: TRBV7-2; J: TRBJ2-3; CDR3: CASRTDADTQYF; DNA: TGTGCCAGCAGGACGGACGCAGATACGCAGTATTTT
D: -; size: -; V: TRBV5-1; J: TRBJ2-3; CDR3: CASSTSGAPTDTQYF; DNA: TGCGCCAGCAGCACCTCGGGGGCCCCCACAGATACGCAGTATTTT
D: TRBD2; size: once; V: TRBV5-1; J: TRBJ2-1; CDR3: CASSVPLAGGYGEQFF; DNA: TGCGCCAGCAGCGTGCCCCTAGCGGGAGGGTACGGTGAGCAGTTCTTC
D: TRBD1; size: -; V: TRBV3-1; J: TRBJ1-6; CDR3: CASSHRDRSYNSPLHF; DNA: TGTGCCAGCAGCCACCGGGACAGGAGCTATAATTCACCCCTCCACTTT
D: TRBD2; size: few; V: TRBV20-1; J: TRBJ2-1; CDR3: CSARDGDYKQFF; DNA: TGCAGTGCTAGAGATGGGGACTATAAGCAGTTCTTC
D: -; size: few; V: TRBV6-5; J: TRBJ2-4; CDR3: CASNPGWGIQYF; DNA: TGTGCCAGCAACCCAGGATGGGGCATTCAGTACTTC
D: TRBD1; size: -; V: TRBV30; J: TRBJ2-3; CDR3: CAWDRGVTSTDTQYF; DNA: TGTGCCTGGGACAGGGGGGTCACGAGCACAGATACGCAGTATTTT
D: -; size: few; V: TRBV20-1; J: TRBJ2-1; CDR3: CSARVRAGSSYNEQFF; DNA: TGCAGTGCTAGAGTTCGCGCGGGAAGCTCCTACAATGAGCAGTTCTTC
D: -; size: -; V: TRBV12-3/TRBV12-4; J: TRBJ1-6; CDR3: CASSLGGGLHF; DNA: TGTGCCAGCAGTTTAGGGGGGGGCCTCCACTTT